This TCR beta chain was retrieved from a study of blood T cell repertoires in COVID-19 (dated by TCRdb to 2018 to 2020). Regarding the complete study: Collaborator samples came from the United States, Italy and Spain and covered acute and convalescent phases of COVID-19. The sample metadata nearly always contained a de-identified subject ID, COVID-19 status, age in years and sex. Subjects who had been exposed to COVID-19, were actively infected with it, or had recovered from it provided the deeply sampled blood TCRbeta repertoires that made up the dataset. Where HLA class I and class II types were available, the types were taken from metadata supplied by the sample provider, not from assay-based typing. A freely available public database, intended as a resource for researchers studying the immune response to SARS-CoV-2, is where the repertoires were released. The material from the prospective study consisted of cDNA or gDNA derived from T cells, B-cell-depleted T cells, or PBMCs. Samples were obtained from the ongoing ImmuneRACE study (first 160 participants) and from some 1,200 subjects provided by 6 global collaborators. General conclusions and limits of the study: The quantity of clinical and demographic metadata differed by source and by participant and was supplied without curation.

For this clone: The antigen it binds to is not known. The input lacks base qualities; no much larger clone sits a single base away.

TCRbeta CDR3 regions were amplified from genomic DNA using the immunoSEQ Assay, a bias-controlled multiplex PCR. Per the source publication's procedure: Within the assay, amplification of reference gene primers was used to estimate how many nucleated cells each sample contained. To quantify the absolute abundance of each unique TCRbeta CDR3 rearrangement, sequence reads were collapsed and filtered. For each sample, productive Simpson clonality was calculated by taking the square root of Simpson's diversity index across productive rearrangements. TCRdb stores this immuneACCESS table with in-frame sequences only. Part of the clones is absent; in the studies checked, under half of the shortfall reflects unresolved V genes, and no reason is known for the rest. V and J calls and clone size are given by that table; D and trimming were obtained from the DNA. This sample gives roughly 570,000 clones in total; roughly 91% of them show up just once. The top ten hold roughly 8.3% of the sample.

One collaborating source in Seattle enrolled patients while the patients were actively infected and followed the patients over time throughout the course of disease. The collaborating institutions used their own protocols to collect whole blood in K2EDTA tubes. For TCRbeta analysis, collaborators shipped samples as frozen whole blood, isolated PBMCs, or DNA extracted from either of those sample types. The TCR originated in a woman aged 45-65 years with COVID-19, enrolled during active disease. The sample was peripheral blood.

This receptor has the CDR3 CATSDRYRGRQETQYF. The DNA reads as follows: TGTGCCACCAGTGATCGCTACAGGGGGCGGCAAGAGACCCAGTACTTC. Rearrangement joined TRBV24-1 to TRBJ2-5, with 9 junctional bases fitting TRBD1. The junction shows trimming of 3 bases on V and 2 bases on J, and the gene matches do not reach 6 bases of it. From the cysteine through the phenylalanine, the CDR3 covers 16 amino acids. The retained sequence is limited to the CDR3, 48 bases, with the frame set at the first base. CDR1 and CDR2, looked up from the germline V gene, are KGHDR and SFDVKD.